This passage covers 12 T cell receptor beta chains from one sample sequenced in a study of cytomegalovirus exposure and HLA in healthy donors. PCR involved 60 Vbeta and 13 Jbeta primers. The assay was immunoSEQ multiplex PCR, and TCRdb's table has in-frame clones only and misses some. Counted here are some 200,000 clones, 78% occurring once; the ten biggest clones make up 2.5% to 3%. Sequenced input: PBMCs. The source of these receptors is a female donor in good health and CMV-seronegative.

This chain uses TRBV4-2 with TRBJ2-1; 7 bases agree with TRBD2. Trimming took 1 base from V and 6 from J; bases not matched to a gene: 9. CDR3 length: 16 residues. The germline V gene encodes CDR1 LGHNA and CDR2 YNFKEQ. The CDR3 sequence: CASSQVGGSLVNEQFF. CDR3 bases: TGTGCCAGCAGCCAAGTTGGCGGGAGTCTTGTCAATGAGCAGTTCTTC.

The chain uses TRBV6-6 and TRBJ2-3, with D maybe TRBD2 (7 bases). The CDR3 is made up of 15 amino acids. Trimming stripped 2 bases from V and 2 bases from J, with 11 bases between. Looked up from germline, CDR1 is MNHNY and CDR2 is SVGAGI (reference sequence). The CDR3 DNA reads TGTGCCAGCAGTTACGAGGGGGGGAACACAGATACGCAGTATTTT. It specifies CASSYEGGNTDTQYF.

This clone was seen only once. The V gene is TRBV29-1, the J gene TRBJ2-3; 11 nucleotides agree with TRBD2. After removal of 4 bases from V and 0 bases from J, the junction contained 3 bases not matched to a gene. This CDR3 comprises 15 residues. From germline, CDR1 is SQVTM and CDR2 ANQGSEA. The CDR3 region is CSVVLAGESTDTQYF. For the CDR3, the DNA is TGCAGCGTTGTACTAGCGGGAGAGAGCACAGATACGCAGTATTTT.

The gene calls are TRBV5-1 and TRBJ2-5; D may be TRBD2 (5 bases). This CDR3 has 13 amino acids. The V and J ends lost 0 bases and 3 bases respectively, with 6 bases between them. Germline assignment: CDR1 SGHRS and CDR2 YFSETQ. CDR3 sequence: CASSLVGEETQYF. The CDR3 coding sequence is TGCGCCAGCAGCTTGGTCGGGGAAGAGACCCAGTACTTC.

The chain has TRBV6-1 and TRBJ1-2; TRBD1 aligns across 9 bases. This CDR3 spans 15 amino acids. J gave up 4 bases and V 4 bases, and 7 bases lay outside the gene matches. Per the germline V gene, CDR1 is MNHNS and CDR2 is SASEGT. In DNA, the CDR3 is TGTGCCAGCAGTGTAACAGGGGGCGGCCCCTATGGCTACACCTTC. Amino acid sequence: CASSVTGGGPYGYTF.

The chain has TRBV2 and TRBJ1-2; D remains unclear. There are 13 residues in the CDR3. V was pared by 1 base and J by 3 bases, with 6 bases between. Per germline, CDR1 SNHLY and CDR2 FYNNEI. CDR3 protein: CASSEGTDYGYTF. DNA for the CDR3: TGTGCCAGCAGTGAAGGGACTGACTATGGCTACACCTTC.

For this clone: One end of the junction varies from germline; a read error may be responsible. V usage is TRBV13 and J usage is TRBJ1-6; 9 bases are a match to TRBD1. Germline values: CDR1 PRHDT, CDR2 FYEKMQ (reference sequence). This CDR3 has 13 amino acids. The CDR3 sequence is CASSSSAGTGLQF. The CDR3 DNA follows: TGTGCCAGCAGCTCATCCGCCGGGACAGGGCTCCAGTTT.

The gene calls are TRBV9 and TRBJ1-2; D not resolved. V lost 2 bases and J 7 bases, leaving 9 bases between the germline ends. Germline V gives CDR1 SGDLS, CDR2 YYNGEE. This CDR3 is 12 amino acids long. CDR3 loop: CASSVLGAGYTF. As DNA, the CDR3 is TGTGCCAGCAGCGTTCTCGGTGCTGGCTACACCTTC.

The DNA for the CDR3 is TGCGCCAGCAGCTTAACAGGTGCTAGCACAGATACGCAGTATTTT. Its translation is CASSLTGASTDTQYF. This sequence joins TRBV4-3 and TRBJ2-3; D may be TRBD1 (5 bases). Germline loops: CDR1 LGHNA, CDR2 YSLEER. V was trimmed by 5 bases and J by 0 bases, leaving 12 bases between them. CDR3 length: 15 residues.

This clone was seen a few times. This sample also contains other DNA sequences that code for the same CDR3. The chain uses TRBV27 and TRBJ1-2; D unresolved. Germline-derived CDR1 and CDR2 are MNHEY and SMNVEV (reference sequence). Between the trimmed V and J ends, which lost 2 bases and 4 bases, there was a span of 8 bases. The CDR3 totals 13 residues. CDR3 in DNA: TGTGCCAGCAGTTTAGGCCAGTTCTATGGCTACACCTTC. Its translation is CASSLGQFYGYTF.

This clone has only one observation. This chain joins TRBV5-1 and TRBJ2-1; 9 nucleotides line up with TRBD2. This CDR3 has 19 amino acids. The germline V gene encodes CDR1 SGHRS and CDR2 YFSETQ. Unmatched junction bases numbered 24, after V lost 4 bases and J lost 10 bases. The CDR3 region has the DNA TGCGCCAGCAGCCCCGCCACCCCGAGACTAGCGGTTAAGGAGGGAGAGCAGTTCTTC. This codes for CASSPATPRLAVKEGEQFF.

This clone appeared a few times. V is TRBV7-9 and J is TRBJ1-4; 9 positions agree with TRBD1. The germline V gene has CDR1 SEHNR and CDR2 FQNEAQ (reference sequence). The V gene end was trimmed by 7 bases and the J gene end by 3 bases; junction bases not matched to a gene: 3. This CDR3 spans 14 amino acids. This chain's CDR3 is CASNRQGANEKLFF. The CDR3 DNA is TGTGCCAGCAACCGACAGGGGGCTAATGAAAAACTGTTTTTT.